This passage covers 18 T cell receptor beta chains from one sample sequenced in a study of cytomegalovirus exposure and HLA in healthy donors. Primers for the PCR totalled 60 Vbeta and 13 Jbeta. Here immunoSEQ multiplex PCR was the method, and the copy in TCRdb shows in-frame clones only, minus some. The repertoire consists of about 75,000 clones, with around 83% occurring once and the leading ten covering approximately 20%. Sequenced: PBMCs. The receptor source for this set is a man between 65 and 85 years old in good health and CMV-seropositive.

V is TRBV6-1 and J is TRBJ1-1; D is unclear. Germline CDR1 and CDR2: MNHNS and SASEGT. The CDR3 spans 12 residues. Trimming pared 6 bases from V and 7 bases from J, leaving 12 bases between. The CDR3 here is CASSQAGIEAFF. DNA of the CDR3: TGTGCCAGCAGCCAAGCGGGTATTGAAGCTTTCTTT.

This clone has just a few counts. The chain carries TRBV7-8 and TRBJ2-2; TRBD2 aligns across 9 bases. This CDR3 contains 14 residues. The junction had 6 bases not matched to a gene; V was cut back by 8 bases and J by 5 bases. The germline gives CDR1 SGHVS, CDR2 FQNEAQ. As DNA, the CDR3 is TGTGCCAGCGCCGGACTAGCGTTTACCGGGGAGCTGTTTTTT. Protein sequence: CASAGLAFTGELFF.

The sample holds one count of this clone. The chain is built from TRBV29-1 and TRBJ2-7; the match to TRBD1 covers 10 bases. Unmatched junction bases numbered 15, after V lost 1 base and J lost 6 bases. The germline V gene encodes CDR1 SQVTM and CDR2 ANQGSEA. This CDR3 region has 17 residues. The CDR3 DNA sequence: TGCAGCGTTGAAGGCAAACCGGGACAGGGGCAAGGGGGCGAGCAGTACTTC. This codes for CSVEGKPGQGQGGEQYF.

The chain employs TRBV5-1 and TRBJ2-1; possibly TRBD1 for D (6 bases). This CDR3 has 14 amino acids. V shed 3 bases and J shed 4 bases, with 11 bases lying between them. Germline V gene lookup returns CDR1 SGHRS and CDR2 YFSETQ. CDR3 nucleotide sequence: TGCGCCAGCAGCTCCGGGACAACATACAATGAGCAGTTCTTC. This codes for CASSSGTTYNEQFF.

This rearrangement joins TRBV4-3 to TRBJ2-1; TRBD2 matches at 16 bases. Per the germline V gene, CDR1 is LGHNA and CDR2 is YSLEER. V was clipped by 2 bases and J by 7 bases; unmatched bases: 11. There are 19 residues in the CDR3. This CDR3 is CASSQTPGTSGGARNEQFF. CDR3 coding DNA: TGCGCCAGCAGCCAAACACCTGGGACTAGCGGGGGGGCGAGGAATGAGCAGTTCTTC.

The chain has TRBV6-1 and TRBJ1-4; D perhaps matches TRBD1 (5 bases). V lost 11 bases to trimming and J lost 0 bases, with 10 bases between them. The CDR3 is made up of 13 amino acids. Germline values: CDR1 MNHNS, CDR2 SASEGT. CDR3 amino acids: CAVGPSTNEKLFF. Written as DNA, the CDR3 is TGTGCCGTGGGGCCTTCAACTAATGAAAAACTGTTTTTT.

The chain joins TRBV2 to TRBJ2-5, with 7 nucleotides matching TRBD2. The CDR3 is 14 residues long. V lost 3 bases and J lost 5; bases outside the gene matches: 6. Germline V gives CDR1 SNHLY, CDR2 FYNNEI. The CDR3 is CASSDRSGTETQYF. Written as DNA, the CDR3 is TGTGCCAGCAGTGATCGCAGCGGGACGGAGACCCAGTACTTC. Full variable domain (remainder filled in from reference TRBV2 and TRBJ2-5): EPEVTQTPSHQVTQMGQEVILRCVPISNHLYFYWYRQILGQKVEFLVSFYNNEISEKSEIFDDQFSVERPDGSNFTLKIRSTKLEDSAMYFCASSDRSGTETQYFGPGTRLLVL.

The chain has TRBV7-6 and TRBJ1-6, with D unclear. The CDR3 has 12 amino acids. Trimming stripped 8 bases from V and 5 bases from J, with 7 bases between. Germline V gene sequence: CDR1 SGHVS, CDR2 FNYEAQ. In nucleotides, the CDR3 is TGTGCCAGCGGGCAGGATAATTCACCCCTCCACTTT. Translated, it gives CASGQDNSPLHF.

V usage is TRBV19 and J usage is TRBJ2-7; D unclear. The CDR3 is made up of 13 amino acids. The ends were cut back, 8 bases at V and 4 bases at J, with 15 bases in the middle. Per the germline V gene, CDR1 is LNHDA and CDR2 is SQIVND (reference sequence). The CDR3, as DNA: TGTGCCAGTGGTCAGGCGACCACTTACGAGCAGTACTTC. This gives the protein CASGQATTYEQYF.

The V call is TRBV6-1, the J call TRBJ2-3; 7 bases line up with TRBD1. The V and J ends lost 6 bases and 2 bases, in that order; junction bases with no gene match: 5. CDR1 is MNHNS, CDR2 SASEGT, per germline. This CDR3 is built from 14 residues. The CDR3 DNA reads TGTGCCAGCAGGCCACAGGGGTCCACAGATACGCAGTATTTT. Residues: CASRPQGSTDTQYF.

On this clone: The sample carries other DNA sequences with the same CDR3. The chain uses TRBV5-1 and TRBJ1-1, with unresolved D. Trimming removed 7 bases from V and 1 base from J, with 14 bases in between. This CDR3 comprises 14 residues. Per the germline V gene, CDR1 is SGHRS and CDR2 is YFSETQ. The CDR3 loop is CASSPGTTNTEAFF. The CDR3 DNA reads TGCGCCAGCTCCCCGGGAACTACGAACACTGAAGCTTTCTTT.

In nucleotides, the CDR3 is TGTGCCAGCAGCCTTTCGCCGGGATACTATGGCTACACCTTC. Protein product: CASSLSPGYYGYTF. V gene TRBV14 combines with J gene TRBJ1-2; D is unclear. Germline V gene lookup returns CDR1 SGHDN and CDR2 FVKESK. The V gene lost 4 bases and the J gene lost 3 bases, with 12 bases spanning the gap. This CDR3 spans 14 amino acids.

The CDR3 loop reads CASSPGQVLGDGYTF. The CDR3 DNA is TGTGCCAGCTCACCAGGACAGGTCCTGGGAGATGGCTACACCTTC. This chain uses TRBV18 with TRBJ1-2; 7 bases map to TRBD1. The trim removed 2 bases at V and 6 bases at J, leaving 9 bases unmatched. From germline, CDR1 is KGHSH and CDR2 LQKENI. The CDR3 spans 15 residues.

The chain is built from TRBV10-2 and TRBJ2-7; D ambiguous. Germline V CDR1 and CDR2: WSHSY, SAAADI. The CDR3 is 12 residues long. V was clipped by 6 bases and J by 2 bases, with 8 bases between them. The CDR3 sequence is CASRSATYEQYF. In DNA form, the CDR3 reads TGCGCCAGCAGGAGCGCTACCTACGAGCAGTACTTC.

This clone was counted only a few times. The rearrangement uses TRBV10-3 and TRBJ2-1; the match to TRBD2 covers 8 bases. The ends lost 4 bases at V and 8 bases at J; junction bases unmatched: 10. The germline V gene has CDR1 ENHRY and CDR2 SYGVKD. This CDR3 comprises 15 residues. The CDR3 sequence is CAISGGSGRGDEQFF. CDR3 DNA sequence: TGTGCCATCAGTGGAGGCAGCGGGAGAGGGGATGAGCAGTTCTTC.

The chain joins TRBV5-1 to TRBJ2-5, with 11 nucleotides matching TRBD1. The J call may be faulty, since TRBJ2-7 better matches the DNA end. The CDR3 contains 14 residues. The germline CDR1 and CDR2 sequences are SGHRS and YFSETQ. This CDR3 is CASSEDRGPYEQYF. The DNA for the CDR3 is TGCGCCAGCAGCGAGGACAGGGGGCCCTACGAGCAGTACTTC.

This clone appeared a few times. The rearrangement uses TRBV11-2 and TRBJ1-4, with TRBD1 identical over 7 bases. The germline CDR1 and CDR2 sequences are SGHAT and FQNNGV. CDR3 size: 15 residues. Trimming cost V 5 bases and J 7 bases; bases outside gene matches: 10. The CDR3 protein is CASSTYRDSGEKLFF. The CDR3 nucleotides are TGTGCCAGCAGCACATACCGGGACAGTGGTGAAAAACTGTTTTTT.

The V call is TRBV4-1, the J call TRBJ2-3, with TRBD2 matching over 8 bases. V shed 3 bases and J 0 bases; nucleotides not matched to a gene: 2. CDR3 size: 15 residues. Germline CDR1 reads MGHRA; CDR2 reads YSYEKL. In DNA, the CDR3 is TGCGCCAGCAGCCAGCCTAGCGGGAGCACAGATACGCAGTATTTT. It specifies CASSQPSGSTDTQYF.